The TCR beta chain under discussion was sequenced for a study of blood T cell repertoires in COVID-19. Study-level background: The United States, Italy and Spain supplied acute and convalescent COVID-19 samples. From T cells, B-cell-depleted T cells, or PBMCs came the material, which was cDNA or gDNA.

Authors' methods: Reference gene primer amplification gave nucleated cell count estimates. Generated by immunoSEQ multiplex PCR, the TCRdb table keeps only in-frame clones and is missing some. V, J and clone size were drawn from that table, and D and trimming were deduced from the DNA. The sample contains some 380,000 clones, 90% of which appear only once. Per the germline V gene, CDR1 is ENHRY and CDR2 is SYGVKD. Germline trimming cut 2 bases from V and 2 bases from J; bases unmatched to any gene: 12. The CDR3 length is 17 residues. V usage is TRBV10-3 and J usage is TRBJ2-7, with 7 bases lining up with TRBD1. The sample taken for sequencing was peripheral blood. This clonotype was obtained from a man younger than 35 with active or convalescent COVID-19. The CDR3 DNA reads as TGTGCCATCAGTGAGAATCCCCGGGACAGAAGGACCTACGAGCAGTACTTC. Translated: CAISENPRDRRTYEQYF.